The 3 T cell receptor beta chains below were found in one sample sequenced in a study of T cell repertoires in cytomegalovirus infection. What these receptors recognize is not known. One entry per CDR3 protein results from TCRdb running MiXCR on the reads. The data show approximately 990,000 distinct CDR3 sequences, 31% seen once. The input for sequencing was cultured CD8+ T cells from PBMCs, taken from culture after CMV antigen stimulation. The receptors were sampled from a human donor in good health (CMV status not recorded). Some clones in this sample may be carry-over from other donors' samples.

The chain joins TRBV9 to TRBJ1-4; D gene uncertain. The CDR3 runs to 19 residues. CDR1 is SGDLS and CDR2 is YYNGEE in the germline V gene. V was clipped by 3 bases and J by 2 bases, with 23 bases between them. In DNA, the CDR3 is TGTGCCAGCAGCGCACCGGGAGACCCCGGCGGAGGGACTAATGAAAAACTGTTTTTT. Amino acids: CASSAPGDPGGGTNEKLFF.

The J gene is TRBJ1-1, the V gene TRBV7-9; no clear D gene. The germline gives CDR1 SEHNR, CDR2 FQNEAQ (reference sequence). The CDR3 consists of 16 residues. V lost 1 base, J lost 3 bases, and 15 bases lay in between. CDR3 DNA: TGTGCCAGCAGCTTAGGGCCTATACGCAATCACACTGAAGCTTTCTTT. Translating it yields CASSLGPIRNHTEAFF.

This rearrangement joins TRBV6-2 or TRBV6-3 to TRBJ1-2; the D is unclear. Trimming pared 0 bases from V and 3 bases from J, leaving 14 bases between. This CDR3 spans 16 amino acids. CDR1 and CDR2 from the germline V gene are MNHEY and SVGEGT. In DNA, the CDR3 is TGTGCCAGCAGTTACTCGAGATCCAAAAGGGACTATGGCTACACCTTC. It translates to CASSYSRSKRDYGYTF.